This passage covers 20 T cell receptor beta chains from one sample sequenced in a study of CD8+CD57+ T cells in acquired aplastic anemia. The study profiled TCR beta VDJ and CDR3 using genomic DNA as template. TCRdb reprocessed the reads with MiXCR, giving one entry per CDR3 protein. This sample carries about 180,000 distinct CDR3 sequences, approximately 52% of them seen once, and the ten largest clones take roughly 2%. It was patients with CD8+CD57+ cell expansion by flow cytometry who were chosen for sequencing. The sample was sorted CD4+, CD8+, or CD8+CD57+ T cells (not recorded which) from PBMCs. The receptors originated from a human donor with aplastic anemia.

In its sample, this clonotype was seen a few times. V usage is TRBV6-1 and J usage is TRBJ1-6, with D possibly being TRBD1 (5 bases). Germline lookup yields CDR1 MNHNS and CDR2 SASEGT. Deletions cut 6 bases from V and 7 bases from J, with 13 bases between. The CDR3 is made up of 14 amino acids. CDR3 in DNA: TGTGCCAGCAGCGTCCGGGACCGAAATTCACCCCTCCACTTT. Translated: CASSVRDRNSPLHF.

This clonotype showed up many times. The J gene is TRBJ2-1, the V gene TRBV7-2; D remains unclear. The CDR3 length is 12 residues. Trimming left V 8 bases short and J 6 bases short, with 11 bases between. The V gene's germline CDR1 is SGHTA and CDR2 FQGNSA. CDR3 in DNA: TGTGCCAGCCGAGTAACGAGCAATGAGCAGTTCTTC. Translating it yields CASRVTSNEQFF.

The V and J genes are TRBV7-3 and TRBJ2-2; D possibly corresponds to TRBD1 (6 bases). V was clipped by 5 bases and J by 1 base, with 8 bases between them. Germline CDR1 is SGHTA and CDR2 is FQGTGA. The CDR3 spans 14 residues. The CDR3 reads CASSTTGNTGELFF. The CDR3, as DNA: TGTGCCAGCAGCACGACAGGGAACACCGGGGAGCTGTTTTTT.

In this sample, this clonotype turned up a few times. The genes are TRBV29-1 and TRBJ2-2; the D gene is possibly TRBD2 (6 bases). The CDR3 consists of 12 residues. CDR1 is SQVTM and CDR2 is ANQGSEA in the germline V gene. Trimming stripped 4 bases from V and 6 bases from J, with 9 bases between. The CDR3 reads CSVGRAAGELFF. DNA for the CDR3: TGCAGCGTTGGGAGGGCAGCCGGGGAGCTGTTTTTT.

Only a few counts were recorded for this clonotype. This rearrangement joins TRBV28 to TRBJ2-2; D possibly corresponds to TRBD2 (5 bases). CDR1 and CDR2 from the germline V gene are MDHEN and SYDVKM. The CDR3 spans 12 residues. V lost 6 bases to trimming and J lost 6 bases, with 8 bases between them. The CDR3: CASRRTAGELFF. In DNA, the CDR3 is TGTGCCAGCAGGCGGACTGCCGGGGAGCTGTTTTTT.

The chain employs TRBV2 and TRBJ1-6; D gene unclear. CDR1 SNHLY and CDR2 FYNNEI come from the germline V gene. V was clipped by 2 bases and J by 10 bases, with 15 bases between them. The CDR3 is 15 residues long. DNA of the CDR3: TGTGCCAGCAGTGAATCAGGCGGAGACGGGTCACCCCTCCACTTT. It yields the protein CASSESGGDGSPLHF.

This clonotype was detected many times. The rearrangement links TRBV11-2 to TRBJ2-7; a weak D match, TRBD1 (6 bases). V shed 4 bases and J shed 3 bases, with 16 bases lying between them. This CDR3 region has 15 residues. Germline assignment: CDR1 SGHAT and CDR2 FQNNGV. CDR3 residues: CASSSGQRVFYEQYF. The CDR3 coding sequence is TGTGCCAGCAGCTCGGGACAAAGGGTATTCTACGAGCAGTACTTC.

A remark on this clonotype: Possible read error: a much larger clone is one base away. The chain links TRBV7-6 to TRBJ2-7; 11 bases agree with TRBD2. The CDR3 runs to 13 residues. Germline CDR1 and CDR2: SGHVS and FNYEAQ. The CDR3 region is CAGSTRLAGEQYF. The CDR3 bases are TGTGCCGGCAGCACCCGACTAGCGGGGGAGCAGTACTTC.

This clonotype was seen repeatedly, ten times or more. The rearrangement joins TRBV28 to TRBJ1-6; D is undetermined. The ends were cut back, 7 bases at V and 9 bases at J, with 13 bases in the middle. Germline CDR1 reads MDHEN; CDR2 reads SYDVKM. The CDR3 is 13 residues long. CDR3 bases: TGTGCCAGCACCCAACAGCCCTTTTCACCCCTCCACTTT. As protein: CASTQQPFSPLHF.

The chain uses TRBV20-1 and TRBJ2-3; 11 bases map to TRBD2. The CDR3 runs 15 residues. Unmatched junction bases numbered 7, after V lost 6 bases and J lost 2 bases. The germline CDR1 and CDR2 sequences are DFQATT and SNEGSKA (reference sequence). The CDR3 DNA follows: TGCAGTGCAAGGACTAGCGGGCAACTCACAGATACGCAGTATTTT. This codes for CSARTSGQLTDTQYF.

Regarding this clonotype: A much larger clone lies a single base off, so this may be a read error. The gene calls are TRBV5-6 and TRBJ2-1; maybe TRBD1 (6 bases). CDR3 length: 16 residues. The germline gives CDR1 SGHDT, CDR2 YYEEEE. CDR3 coding DNA: TGTGCCAGCAGCTTGGTAGGGGGAGCCTCCTACAGTGAGCAGTTCTTC. Translating it yields CASSLVGGASYSEQFF.

The V gene is TRBV7-2, the J gene TRBJ1-2; no reliable D call. This CDR3 has 12 residues. Germline values: CDR1 SGHTA, CDR2 FQGNSA. Trimming left V 3 bases short and J 8 bases short, with 10 bases between. CDR3 bases: TGTGCCAGCAGCTTGAAACAGACCGGCTACACCTTC. This sequence encodes CASSLKQTGYTF.

This clonotype was seen at least ten times. This chain joins TRBV27 and TRBJ2-1, with D hard to call. Trimming stripped 2 bases from V and 4 bases from J, with 6 bases between. The germline CDR1 and CDR2 sequences are MNHEY and SMNVEV (reference sequence). The CDR3 contains 13 residues. The CDR3 sequence is CASSLPPYNEQFF. CDR3 coding DNA: TGTGCCAGCAGTTTACCCCCGTACAATGAGCAGTTCTTC.

The chain joins TRBV5-1 to TRBJ2-6; 7 bases are shared with TRBD1. V lost 9 bases, J lost 1 base, and 10 bases stayed unmatched. This CDR3 is built from 16 residues. CDR1 and CDR2 (germline): SGHRS, YFSETQ. The CDR3 reads CATGTGVLSGANVLTF. The CDR3 nucleotides are TGCGCCACCGGTACAGGGGTGCTTTCTGGGGCCAACGTCCTGACTTTC.

There are many counts of this clonotype. The chain recombines TRBV2 with TRBJ2-6, with D uncertain. CDR1 and CDR2 (germline): SNHLY, FYNNEI. The CDR3 consists of 15 residues. Trimming took off 6 bases at V and 2 bases at J, with 11 bases between the two ends. The CDR3 DNA reads TGTGCCAGCAGAGAGACCCCGGCTGGGGCCAACGTCCTGACTTTC. As protein: CASRETPAGANVLTF.

This clonotype has ten or more counts. The CDR3 region has the DNA TGCGCCAGCAGCCAGGCTGCTACTAGCGCCGGGGAGCTGTTTTTT. The encoded protein is CASSQAATSAGELFF. This sequence joins TRBV4-3 and TRBJ2-2; 7 bases fit TRBD2. The CDR3 length is 15 residues. The trim removed 3 bases at V and 6 bases at J, leaving 7 bases unmatched. Germline V gives CDR1 LGHNA, CDR2 YSLEER.

Concerning this clonotype: Being one base from a much bigger clone, this may be a read error. The conserved phenylalanine or tryptophan is not found at the CDR3 terminus, so this likely reflects a read error. This sequence joins TRBV12-3 or TRBV12-4 and TRBJ1-5, with TRBD1 matching over 7 bases. The CDR3 loop spans 14 amino acids. V was pared by 6 bases and J by 4 bases, with 6 bases of the junction left unmatched. The CDR3 here is CASSWGQFNQPQHS. CDR3 coding DNA: TGTGCCAGCAGCTGGGGACAGTTTAATCAGCCCCAGCATTCT.

There are many counts of this clonotype. The rearrangement links TRBV19 to TRBJ2-3; TRBD2 might be the D (6 bases). This CDR3 has 14 amino acids. Trimming removed 5 bases from V and 2 bases from J, with 11 bases in between. Germline V gives CDR1 LNHDA, CDR2 SQIVND (reference sequence). CDR3 DNA: TGTGCCAGTAGTCCGGGGGTGAACACAGATACGCAGTATTTT. Amino acids: CASSPGVNTDTQYF.

This clonotype came up many times. J is TRBJ2-1 and V is TRBV7-2; D may be TRBD2 (6 bases). From germline, CDR1 is SGHTA and CDR2 FQGNSA. V gave up 5 bases and J gave up 0 bases, with 8 bases separating them. The CDR3 runs to 14 residues. CDR3 nucleotides: TGTGCCAGCAGCCGGGGGTTCTCCTACAATGAGCAGTTCTTC. Its protein product is CASSRGFSYNEQFF.

J is TRBJ1-6 and V is TRBV25-1; D uncertain. From germline, CDR1 is MGHDK and CDR2 SYGVNS. This CDR3 has 17 residues. The CDR3 region is CARPPASPSSYNSPLHF. The CDR3 DNA reads as TGTGCTAGGCCCCCCGCTAGTCCTAGCTCCTATAATTCACCCCTCCACTTT.